This T cell receptor (beta chain) derives from a study of identical twins. V was trimmed by 4 bases and J by 3 bases, leaving 13 bases between them. This CDR3 comprises 14 residues. Looked up from germline, CDR1 is SGHRS and CDR2 is YFSETQ. Comments on this clonotype: The antigen remains unidentified.

Broader study findings: Out-of-frame beta sequences exhibited a weaker degree of excess twin sharing. Invariant MAIT and iNKT cells may have partly biased zero-insertion analyses. Abundant beta clonotypes from cord blood had fewer insertions, unlike memory repertoires, which showed none.

Unique molecular identifiers were present on the cDNA, which also gained a universal primer site by template switching. TCRdb used MiXCR to reprocess the 5' RACE reads, holding one entry per CDR3 protein. The sample lists about 530,000 distinct CDR3 sequences; more than 20% were seen once. This same sample was also taken into another study, of yellow fever vaccine responses in identical twins.

This chain connects TRBV5-1 to TRBJ1-1, with TRBD1 as a possible D gene (6 bases). This sequence was found in a woman between 18 and 30 years old in good health. Specimen: CD4+ T cells sorted from blood. Written as DNA, the CDR3 is TGCGCCAGCAGCGAGGACAGACCCTACACTGAAGCTTTCTTT. This gives the protein CASSEDRPYTEAFF.